Listed below are T cell receptor beta chains from one sample, sequenced in a study of blood T cell repertoires in COVID-19. Clones were sequenced by immunoSEQ multiplex PCR, and TCRdb holds only the in-frame ones, with some missing. The sample has just over 300,000 clones; 85% to 90% are singletons. Sequenced: peripheral blood. The receptors were gathered from a young woman with COVID-19, enrolled during active disease. Each CDR3 is given with its conserved first and last residue. D genes are given only for firm matches. Not every row has a clone size; where given, it reads once, few, many or a size class.

>TRBV7-2|TRBJ2-3|.|.
CASSLGPATGDTQYF
TGTGCCAGCAGCTTAGGGCCTGCAACGGGTGATACGCAGTATTTT
>TRBV28|TRBJ1-4|TRBD1|.
CASISTGVFNEKLFF
TGTGCCAGCATTTCGACAGGGGTTTTCAATGAAAAACTGTTTTTT
>TRBV5-1|TRBJ2-2|TRBD1|.
CARGTEVTGELFF
TGCGCCAGGGGGACAGAGGTCACCGGGGAGCTGTTTTTT
>TRBV27|TRBJ2-3|TRBD1|.
CASAGQGAGTDTQYF
TGTGCCAGCGCCGGACAGGGGGCGGGCACAGATACGCAGTATTTT
>TRBV30|TRBJ1-1|TRBD1|.
CAWSGGQGSSRAFF
TGTGCCTGGAGTGGAGGACAGGGGTCGTCGCGAGCTTTCTTT
>TRBV11-2|TRBJ2-3|.|.
CASSLESNTDTQYF
TGTGCCAGCAGCTTAGAATCCAACACAGATACGCAGTATTTT
>TRBV2|TRBJ1-3|.|.
CASSEGRGPNTIYF
TGTGCCAGCAGTGAGGGCAGGGGCCCCAACACCATATATTTT
>TRBV9|TRBJ2-1|.|.
CASSVSWRQDNEQFF
TGTGCCAGCAGCGTTTCCTGGAGACAGGACAATGAGCAGTTCTTC
>TRBV6-1|TRBJ2-7|TRBD1|few
CASSGTRGYSIYEQYF
TGTGCCAGCAGTGGTACCAGGGGGTACTCCATCTACGAGCAGTACTTC
>TRBV2|TRBJ1-5|TRBD1|.
CASSDRDSNQPQHF
TGTGCCAGCAGCGACAGGGATAGCAATCAGCCCCAGCATTTT
>TRBV19|TRBJ1-2|TRBD1|.
CASRDRGQGGYGYTF
TGTGCCAGTAGGGACAGGGGGCAGGGAGGATATGGCTACACCTTC
>TRBV5-6|TRBJ1-5|.|.
CASSLSTASNQPQHF
TGTGCCAGCAGCTTGTCGACAGCTAGCAATCAGCCCCAGCATTTT
>TRBV3-1/TRBV3-2|TRBJ2-1|.|.
CASSPLEVLSSRFYNEQFF
TGTGCCAGCAGCCCCCTTGAGGTTTTGTCGAGCCGGTTCTACAATGAGCAGTTCTTC
>TRBV4-2|TRBJ1-3|.|.
CASSREPGFGNTIYF
TGTGCCAGCAGCCGAGAACCAGGGTTCGGAAACACCATATATTTT
>TRBV9|TRBJ1-3|TRBD1|.
CASSPRDSSGNTIYF
TGTGCCAGCAGCCCCCGGGACAGCTCTGGAAACACCATATATTTT
>TRBV2|TRBJ1-2|.|.
CASSLRAQTGYGYTF
TGTGCCAGCAGCCTGAGGGCCCAAACGGGCTATGGCTACACCTTC
>TRBV7-9|TRBJ1-4|TRBD1|once
CASSAGQVGNEKLFF
TGTGCCAGCAGCGCGGGACAGGTGGGCAATGAAAAACTGTTTTTT
>TRBV19|TRBJ1-1|TRBD1|.
CASSHRGRITEAFF
TGTGCCAGTAGCCACAGGGGGCGCATCACTGAAGCTTTCTTT
>TRBV19|TRBJ1-5|TRBD1|.
CASSSWTGDSNQPQHF
TGTGCCAGTAGTTCATGGACAGGGGACTCGAATCAGCCCCAGCATTTT